This TCR beta chain was profiled in a study of beta chain features in type 1 diabetes. Study as a whole: Sorted cells from all samples, numbering 107,917,701, were examined. General observations from the study: Using cDNA template may skew counts toward highly expressing activated cells. The study notes PCR might favor shorter templates equally in patients and controls.

One heparinised blood draw, averaging about 100 mL, came from each donor. What was sequenced were expressed TCRB transcripts, since all of the isolated RNA had been reverse transcribed. Sequencing was performed with immunoSEQ multiplex PCR; in TCRdb, only in-frame clones are kept and a portion is missing. The table records around 300,000 clones, 11% of them present only once. To note about this clone: Its antigen is undetermined.

Germline V lookup: CDR1 SGHRS, CDR2 YFSETQ. CDR3 size: 17 residues. V was pared by 5 bases and J by 1 base, with 18 bases between. Material: naive CD4+ T cells from blood. The clonotype was recovered from a woman aged 25 to 39 in good health. This sequence joins TRBV5-1 and TRBJ2-2, with D perhaps TRBD1 (6 bases). The CDR3 loop is CASRLSHSTGNTGELFF. CDR3 nucleotide sequence: TGCGCCAGCAGGCTTTCCCATTCGACAGGGAACACCGGGGAGCTGTTTTTT.